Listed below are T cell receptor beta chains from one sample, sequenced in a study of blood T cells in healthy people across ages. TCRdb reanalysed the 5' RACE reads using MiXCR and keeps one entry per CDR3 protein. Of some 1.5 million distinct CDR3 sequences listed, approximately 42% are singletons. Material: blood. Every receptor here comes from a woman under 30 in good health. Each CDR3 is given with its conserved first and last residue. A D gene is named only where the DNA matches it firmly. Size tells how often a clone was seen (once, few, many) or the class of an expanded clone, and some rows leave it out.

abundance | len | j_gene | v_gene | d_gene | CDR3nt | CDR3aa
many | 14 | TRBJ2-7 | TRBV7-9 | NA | TGTGCCAGCAGCTCTACAGGGAGCTCCTACGAGCAGTACTTC | CASSSTGSSYEQYF
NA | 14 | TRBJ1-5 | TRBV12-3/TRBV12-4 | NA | TGTGCCAGCAGGGATGGGCAGGGCAATCAGCCCCAGCATTTT | CASRDGQGNQPQHF
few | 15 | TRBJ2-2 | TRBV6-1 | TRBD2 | TGTGCCAGCAGTGAAGATGGCGGGGGCACCGGGGAGCTGTTTTTT | CASSEDGGGTGELFF
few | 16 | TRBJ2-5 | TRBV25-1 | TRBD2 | TGTGCCAGCAGTGAAGGGACTAGCGCCCGTCTGGAGACCCAGTACTTC | CASSEGTSARLETQYF
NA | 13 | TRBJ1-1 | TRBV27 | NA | TGTGCCAGCAGTGCCCCAGGTCTCACTGAAGCTTTCTTT | CASSAPGLTEAFF
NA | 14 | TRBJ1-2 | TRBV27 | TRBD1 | TGTGCCAGCAGGTATCAGGGGGCCCTCTATGGCTACACCTTC | CASRYQGALYGYTF
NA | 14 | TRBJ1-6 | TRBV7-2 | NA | TGTGCCAGCAGCTTACAAAGGGATAATTCACCCCTCCACTTT | CASSLQRDNSPLHF
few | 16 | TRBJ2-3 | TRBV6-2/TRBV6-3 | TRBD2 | TGTGCCAGTCGTGATCAGCGGGAGGGTGGCGCAGATACGCAGTATTTT | CASRDQREGGADTQYF
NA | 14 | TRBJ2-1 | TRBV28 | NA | TGTGCCAGCAGACCCTTTGGCGGGCCTTACTTGCAGTTCTTC | CASRPFGGPYLQFF
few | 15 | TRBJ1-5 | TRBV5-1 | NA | TGCGCCAGCAGCTTGGCCGGGTATCGAAATCAGCCCCAGCATTTT | CASSLAGYRNQPQHF
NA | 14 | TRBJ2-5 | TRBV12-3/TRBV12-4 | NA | TGTGCCAGCAGTTTTCGGCCAGGGAAAGAGATCCAGTACTTC | CASSFRPGKEIQYF
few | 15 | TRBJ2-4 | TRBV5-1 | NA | TGCGCCAGCAGCCTGATGGTTGACCCCAAAAACATTCAGTACTTC | CASSLMVDPKNIQYF
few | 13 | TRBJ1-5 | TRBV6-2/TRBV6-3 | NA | TGTGCCAGCAGTCCACAGGTGGGTCAGCCCCAGCATTTT | CASSPQVGQPQHF
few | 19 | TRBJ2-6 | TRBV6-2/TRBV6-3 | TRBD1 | TGTGCCAGCAGTTACGACAGGGAAGGAAGTTATTCTGGGGCCAACGTCCTGACTTTC | CASSYDREGSYSGANVLTF
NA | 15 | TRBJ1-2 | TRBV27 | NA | TGTGCCAGCAGTTTATTTGGGAGCCCTACCTATGGCTACACCTTC | CASSLFGSPTYGYTF
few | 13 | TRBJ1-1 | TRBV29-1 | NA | TGCAGCGTGAGGGGTGTTTTGAACACTGAAGCTTTCTTT | CSVRGVLNTEAFF
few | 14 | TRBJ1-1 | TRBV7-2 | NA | TGTGCCAGCAGCCCCCCTCCGGTGAACACTGAAGCTTTCTTT | CASSPPPVNTEAFF
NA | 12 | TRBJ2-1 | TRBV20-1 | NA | TGCAGTGCTAGGGCACTATCCGCGGTAGGGTTCTTC | CSARALSAVGFF